Given below is one T cell receptor beta chain in context. This sample was taken from a study of blood T cell repertoires in COVID-19. Across the study: Nucleic acid was either cDNA or gDNA, and it came from T cells, B-cell-depleted T cells, or PBMCs.

CDR3 length equals 15 residues. The J segment lost 5 bases and the V segment lost 3 bases, leaving 9 bases of the junction unmatched. Per germline, CDR1 SGDLS and CDR2 YYNGEE. Participants spanned ages about 18 to 100 years and resided in some 22 US areas. Which cohort a participant joined came from the clinical history participants gave. Before being deemed recovered, Cohort 3 donors had two negative PCRs, clearance, or symptom resolution. Assay: immunoSEQ multiplex PCR; the TCRdb copy retains only in-frame clones and omits some. The data contain approximately 170,000 clones, 80% to 90% of them seen just once; the ten biggest clones take up approximately 7.7%.

The chain couples TRBV9 to TRBJ2-7; 9 bases are shared with TRBD1. This TCR was sampled from a woman aged 45-60 years who had recovered from COVID-19. The source material was PBMCs or T cells enriched from blood (not recorded which). CDR3: CASSARPGQGNEQYF. DNA of the CDR3: TGTGCCAGCAGCGCACGGCCGGGACAGGGAAACGAGCAGTACTTC.